This TCR beta chain was sequenced for a study of blood T cell repertoires in COVID-19 (TCRdb year 2020). Context from the whole study: Samples from collaborators originated in the United States, Italy and Spain and spanned both the acute and convalescent phases of COVID-19. The material from the prospective study consisted of cDNA or gDNA derived from T cells, B-cell-depleted T cells, or PBMCs. The dataset comprised deeply sampled blood TCRbeta repertoires from subjects exposed to, actively infected with, or recovered from COVID-19. A freely available public database, intended as a resource for researchers studying the immune response to SARS-CoV-2, is where the repertoires were released. The samples were drawn from two sources: the first 160 participants of the ongoing ImmuneRACE study, and 950 to 1,500 subjects contributed by 6 global collaborators. Nearly every sample came with metadata listing a de-identified subject ID, COVID-19 status, age in years and sex. Where HLA class I and class II types were available, the types were taken from metadata supplied by the sample provider, not from assay-based typing.

This clone was detected only a few times. It has no known antigen specificity. Per-nucleotide qualities are absent, and no much larger clonotype sits a single base away. The CDR3 covers 15 residues, taking in both the cysteine and the phenylalanine. The retained sequence is limited to the CDR3, 45 bases, with the frame set at the first base. Trimming accounts for 3 bases at V and 4 bases at J, while the number of junction bases matched to no gene is 5. As encoded in the germline V gene (reference sequence), CDR1 is MNHNY while CDR2 is SVGAGI. The immunoSEQ Assay, a bias-controlled multiplex PCR, was used to amplify TCRbeta CDR3 regions from genomic DNA. Per the source publication's procedure: Within the assay, amplification of reference gene primers was used to estimate how many nucleated cells each sample contained. Sequence reads were collapsed and filtered to measure the absolute abundance of every unique TCRbeta CDR3 rearrangement. For each sample, productive Simpson clonality was calculated as the square root of Simpson's diversity index over productive rearrangements. In its TCRdb copy, this immuneACCESS table keeps in-frame sequences only and misses some clones. Where compared with another copy, unresolved V genes explain less than half of these, and the others have no known cause. The D gene and trimming were derived from the DNA, and the V and J assignments and clone size from that table. The sample data list hundreds of thousands of clones, and nearly 90% of these were observed just once. Approximately 1.5% of the sample rests with the top ten.

Participants in the prospective study were aged about 18 to 89 years, lived in more than 20 United States geographic areas, and enrolled through a virtual design. In the prospective study, cohorts were assigned on the basis of participant-reported clinical history obtained from a screening survey and a study questionnaire. In the prospective study, whole blood, serum and a nasopharyngeal or oropharyngeal swab were collected from each participant by mobile phlebotomists. Prospective study participants could optionally give additional blood draws and questionnaires over a roughly two-month period. Before DNA extraction, blood samples from the prospective study were shipped at room temperature or frozen. Beyond this particular receptor, the publication reports: Clinical and demographic metadata were provided uncurated, with the amount varying by source and participant.

The sequenced sample was PBMCs or T cells enriched from blood (not recorded which). The clonotype comes from a woman younger than 35 with acute COVID-19. The chain uses TRBV6-6 and TRBJ2-3, with TRBD2 identical over 9 junction bases. The sequence in DNA is TGTGCCAGCAGTTATGTAGCGGGAGTCTCAGATACGCAGTATTTT. Translated, this gives CASSYVAGVSDTQYF.